This T cell receptor (beta chain) was identified in a study of CD8 T cells in Susac syndrome. CDR1 is KGHDR, CDR2 SFDVKD, per germline. The CDR3 is 14 residues long. Trimming removed 3 bases at V and 2 bases at J, with 10 bases between. Reverse transcription of roughly 0.5 to 1 ug RNA was performed with random hexamers. By means of immunoSEQ multiplex PCR, TCR beta CDR3 spanning 54 Vbeta and 13 Jbeta underwent amplification. MiXCR, applied by TCRdb to the immunoSEQ multiplex PCR reads, yields one record per CDR3 protein. The sample lists 100,000 to 150,000 distinct CDR3 sequences, roughly 80% occurring once.

The receptor was isolated from a human donor with multiple sclerosis. This rearrangement joins TRBV24-1 to TRBJ2-7, with D maybe TRBD1 (5 bases). Material: CD8+ T cells from PBMCs. The DNA for the CDR3 is TGTGCCACCAGTGATAGGGGAAGCACCTACGAGCAGTACTTC. It yields the protein CATSDRGSTYEQYF.